The 2 T cell receptor beta chains below were found in one sample sequenced in a study of T cells expressing NK-cell markers. TCRdb re-called the 5' RACE reads; every CDR3 protein appears as one record, without DNA. The sample table includes about 260,000 distinct CDR3 sequences. Source material: blood T cells: a sorted CD56 or NKG2C T cell subset, CD4+ or CD8+ T cells, or bulk PBMC T cells (not recorded which). All receptors derive from a man younger than 35 in good health.

The J gene is TRBJ1-2, the V gene TRBV6-5; TCRdb names TRBD1, which stays unverified in the absence of DNA. CDR1 is MNHEY and CDR2 is SVGAGI in the germline V gene. The CDR3 contains 12 residues. This CDR3 reads CASGRNNYGYTF.

The chain couples TRBV6-1 to TRBJ1-1. The CDR3 is 13 residues long. In germline, CDR1 is MNHNS, CDR2 SASEGT. CDR3 in amino acids: CASSVTRDTEAFF.